This TCR beta chain was profiled in a study of T cell repertoires in aging, cancer and after chemotherapy. General observations from the study: Compared with age-matched healthy donors, untreated hematological or solid cancer patients showed higher blood TCR clonality.

Per the germline V gene, CDR1 is LGHNA and CDR2 is YSLEER. V shed 3 bases and J shed 4 bases, with 12 bases lying between them. The CDR3 has 15 residues. The template was genomic DNA from peripheral blood, not RNA. TRB rearrangements spanning V, D and J were amplified using mixed TRB-A/B primers. TCRdb passed the multiplex PCR reads through MiXCR, listing each CDR3 protein once. The table lists some 9,000 distinct CDR3 sequences, around 25% of them singletons. This clonotype was found a few times. The antigen remains unidentified. The chain couples TRBV4-3 to TRBJ2-2; D might be TRBD1 (5 bases). The specimen sequenced was blood. The receptor was derived from a human donor with a blood cancer. CDR3 loop: CASSQGLGSTGELFF. As DNA, the CDR3 is TGCGCCAGCAGCCAGGGGCTCGGGTCCACCGGGGAGCTGTTTTTT.